A single sample is the source of the 9 T cell receptor beta chains below, sequenced in a study of lymphopenia after photon versus proton radiotherapy (dated 2019 in TCRdb). The library came from the immunoSEQ multiplex PCR assay. As stored in TCRdb, this immuneACCESS dataset retains in-frame rearrangements with V and J assigned. A fraction of the clones does not appear; measured against another copy, unresolved V genes explain less than half of the discrepancy, and the remainder lacks a known reason. This sample has roughly 150,000 clones in its table, and approximately 86% of those were observed once. The ten largest clonotypes hold approximately 4.8% of the sample. The source was peripheral blood, collected from a patient treated with photon-based radiotherapy. All receptors come from a man aged 50 or older with gastric cancer.

The rearrangement links TRBV10-2 to TRBJ2-3; D may be TRBD2 (5 bases). The CDR3 has 18 residues. Germline values: CDR1 WSHSY, CDR2 SAAADI. V lost 2 bases and J 0 bases, leaving 18 bases between the germline ends. For the CDR3, the DNA is TGCGCCAGCAGTGAGAGGTTCGGACTCTCCCGAAGCACAGATACGCAGTATTTT. Protein sequence: CASSERFGLSRSTDTQYF.

This chain joins TRBV11-2 and TRBJ2-1, with 11 bases matching TRBD2. Germline V lookup: CDR1 SGHAT, CDR2 FQNNGV. V gave up 8 bases and J gave up 4 bases; unmatched junction bases: 16. The CDR3 has 18 residues. CDR3 sequence reads: CASAGLAGGSHRYNEQFF. The CDR3 DNA is TGTGCCAGCGCGGGGCTAGCGGGAGGATCACACAGATACAATGAGCAGTTCTTC.

The chain links TRBV4-1 to TRBJ2-2; D is perhaps TRBD1 (6 bases). Germline loops: CDR1 MGHRA, CDR2 YSYEKL. Deletions cut 2 bases from V and 3 bases from J, with 10 bases between. The CDR3 has 15 amino acids. CDR3 DNA: TGCGCCAGCAGCCAACAAACAGGGTACACCGGGGAGCTGTTTTTT. Encoded protein: CASSQQTGYTGELFF.

This sequence joins TRBV7-6 and TRBJ2-7; weak D call: TRBD2 (6 bases). V lost 4 bases and J lost 5, with 15 bases in between. Germline values: CDR1 SGHVS, CDR2 FNYEAQ. This CDR3 has 14 residues. CDR3 residues: CASSSLEGLDEQYF. The CDR3 coding sequence is TGTGCCAGCAGCTCGCTGGAGGGCCTCGACGAGCAGTACTTC. Drawing the rest from reference TRBV7-6 and TRBJ2-7, the complete variable domain is GAGVSQSPRYKVTKRGQDVALRCDPISGHVSLYWYRQALGQGPEFLTYFNYEAQQDKSGLPNDRFSAERPEGSISTLTIQRTEQRDSAMYRCASSSLEGLDEQYFGPGTRLTVT.

This clone was recorded once. CDR3 protein: CASRGGQSAEAFF. The CDR3 DNA sequence: TGCGCCAGCAGAGGAGGGCAGAGCGCTGAAGCTTTCTTT. This sequence joins TRBV4-1 and TRBJ1-1; no definite D call. The CDR3 totals 13 residues. Trimming cost V 6 bases and J 6 bases, with 14 bases left between them. The germline gives CDR1 MGHRA, CDR2 YSYEKL.

The chain is built from TRBV27 and TRBJ1-1; no definite D call. This CDR3 region has 16 residues. The germline V and J ends were trimmed by 2 bases and 1 base, with 14 bases remaining between them. Germline V CDR1 and CDR2: MNHEY, SMNVEV (reference sequence). The chain's CDR3 is CASSLARRGQNTEAFF. DNA of the CDR3: TGTGCCAGCAGTTTAGCCCGGAGAGGGCAGAACACTGAAGCTTTCTTT.

The chain carries TRBV18 and TRBJ1-3; a possible D gene is TRBD1 (5 bases). CDR3 length equals 16 residues. Germline CDR1 KGHSH, CDR2 LQKENI. With 0 bases removed from V and 2 bases from J, the gap between germline ends came to 11 bases. CDR3 region: CASSPPPGSAGNTIYF. The CDR3 DNA reads as TGTGCCAGCTCACCACCGCCAGGGAGTGCTGGAAACACCATATATTTT.

The rearrangement uses TRBV7-3 and TRBJ1-3; D unresolved. The CDR3 is 14 residues long. The germline V gene has CDR1 SGHTA and CDR2 FQGTGA. The V gene lost 6 bases and the J gene lost 0 bases, with 9 bases spanning the gap. The CDR3 is CASSSRLSGNTIYF. As DNA, the CDR3 is TGTGCCAGCAGTTCCCGACTCTCTGGAAACACCATATATTTT.

The chain combines TRBV5-1 with TRBJ1-1, with 12 bases identical to TRBD1. The CDR3 is 14 amino acids. V shed 4 bases, J shed 4 bases, and the junction held 2 bases outside the gene matches. CDR1 is SGHRS, CDR2 YFSETQ, per germline. The CDR3 here is CASSLGQGATEAFF. The CDR3 DNA reads as TGCGCCAGCAGCCTGGGACAGGGGGCCACTGAAGCTTTCTTT.